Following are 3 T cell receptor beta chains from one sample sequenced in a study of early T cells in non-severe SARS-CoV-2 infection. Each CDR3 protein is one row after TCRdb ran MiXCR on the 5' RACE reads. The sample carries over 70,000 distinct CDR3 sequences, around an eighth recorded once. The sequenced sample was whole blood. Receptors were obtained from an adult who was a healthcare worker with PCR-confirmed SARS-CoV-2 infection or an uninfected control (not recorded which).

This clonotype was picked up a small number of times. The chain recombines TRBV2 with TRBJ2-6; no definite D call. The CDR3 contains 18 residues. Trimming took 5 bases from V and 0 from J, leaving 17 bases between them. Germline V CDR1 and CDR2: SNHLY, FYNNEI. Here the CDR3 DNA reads TGTGCCAGCAGTCCTCTCAGACATCAGAGCTCTGGGGCCAACGTCCTGACTTTC. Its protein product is CASSPLRHQSSGANVLTF.

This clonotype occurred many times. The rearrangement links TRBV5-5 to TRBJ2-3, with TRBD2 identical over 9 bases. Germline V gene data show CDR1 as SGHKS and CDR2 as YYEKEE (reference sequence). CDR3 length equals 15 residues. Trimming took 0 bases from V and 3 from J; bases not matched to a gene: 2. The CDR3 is CASSLGAGGTDTQYF. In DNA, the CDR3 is TGTGCCAGCAGCTTGGGAGCGGGAGGAACAGATACGCAGTATTTT.

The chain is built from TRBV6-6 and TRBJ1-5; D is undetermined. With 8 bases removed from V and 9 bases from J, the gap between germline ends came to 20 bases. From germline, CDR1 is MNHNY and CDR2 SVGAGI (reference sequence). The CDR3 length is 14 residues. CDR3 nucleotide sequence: TGTGCCAGCGTACAAAACGTTGAATCGTTGCCCCAGCATTTT. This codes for CASVQNVESLPQHF.